Below are 15 T cell receptor beta chains sequenced from a single sample in a study of shared clonotypes between healthy human individuals. Here immunoSEQ multiplex PCR was the method, and the copy in TCRdb shows in-frame clones only, minus some. The sample contains approximately 320,000 clones, around 86% of which appear only once. What was sequenced was memory CD8+ T cells sorted from blood. Subset: CD45RO+ cells pooled with CCR7-negative TemRA cells. The receptors come from a man between 18 and 35 years old in good health.

The chain employs TRBV28 and TRBJ1-4; 9 positions match TRBD1. The CDR3 spans 15 residues. The junction had 10 bases not matched to a gene; V was cut back by 6 bases and J by 8 bases. CDR1 MDHEN and CDR2 SYDVKM come from the germline V gene. In DNA form, the CDR3 reads TGTGCCAGCAGATCGGCCGGGACAGGGAGCGAAAAACTGTTTTTT. It translates to CASRSAGTGSEKLFF. Using reference TRBV28 and TRBJ1-4 for the parts outside the CDR3, the full variable domain is DVKVTQSSRYLVKRTGEKVFLECVQDMDHENMFWYRQDPGLGLRLIYFSYDVKMKEKGDIPEGYSVSREKKERFSLILESASTNQTSMYLCASRSAGTGSEKLFFGSGTQLSVL.

The chain joins TRBV7-2 to TRBJ2-7; 7 nucleotides agree with TRBD1. Unmatched junction bases numbered 7, after V lost 1 base and J lost 4 bases. Germline assignment: CDR1 SGHTA and CDR2 FQGNSA. This CDR3 has 15 amino acids. CDR3 bases: TGTGCCAGCAGCTTAGAAAGGGGGCCAAGGTACGAGCAGTACTTC. This translates into CASSLERGPRYEQYF.

This chain links TRBV4-2 with TRBJ1-1; D unclear. Trimming pared 6 bases from V and 0 bases from J, leaving 8 bases between. CDR3 size: 13 residues. Per the germline V gene, CDR1 is LGHNA and CDR2 is YNFKEQ. The CDR3 here is CASSYQMNTEAFF. The CDR3 DNA is TGTGCCAGCAGTTACCAAATGAACACTGAAGCTTTCTTT.

Worth noting for this clone: This may be a read error, as it is one base from a much larger clone. The chain is built from TRBV5-6 and TRBJ1-1; D is unclear. The CDR3 is 12 residues long. Germline-derived CDR1 and CDR2 are SGHDT and YYEEEE. Trimming removed 2 bases from V and 4 bases from J, with 6 bases in between. The CDR3 sequence: CASSFEGTEAFF. The CDR3 nucleotides read TGTGCCAGCAGCTTCGAGGGCACTGAAGCTTTCTTT.

The rearrangement joins TRBV7-9 to TRBJ1-1, with D perhaps matching TRBD1 (5 bases). The ends were cut back, 0 bases at V and 2 bases at J, with 10 bases in the middle. Looked up from germline, CDR1 is SEHNR and CDR2 is FQNEAQ (reference sequence). The CDR3 totals 15 residues. CDR3: CASSLASGRNTEAFF. DNA for the CDR3: TGTGCCAGCAGCTTAGCGTCAGGGCGTAACACTGAAGCTTTCTTT. Full variable domain (remainder filled in from reference TRBV7-9 and TRBJ1-1): DTGVSQNPRHKITKRGQNVTFRCDPISEHNRLYWYRQTLGQGPEFLTYFQNEAQLEKSRLLSDRFSAERPKGSFSTLEIQRTEQGDSAMYLCASSLASGRNTEAFFGQGTRLTVV.

The V call is TRBV9, the J call TRBJ2-7; D tentatively reads TRBD1 or TRBD2 (5 bases each). V lost 0 bases, J lost 2 bases, and 12 bases lay in between. CDR1 and CDR2 (germline): SGDLS, YYNGEE. The CDR3 sequence is 15 residues long. The CDR3 nucleotides are TGTGCCAGCAGCGTAGGGGGGACCGAGCCCTACGAGCAGTACTTC. It is translated as CASSVGGTEPYEQYF.

This chain joins TRBV6-1 and TRBJ1-6; 8 nucleotides line up with TRBD1. V shed 1 base and J 9 bases; nucleotides not matched to a gene: 8. CDR1 is MNHNS and CDR2 is SASEGT in the germline V gene. There are 16 residues in the CDR3. In DNA form, the CDR3 reads TGTGCCAGCAGTGAAGATTTTACAGGGGGAGCTTCACCCCTCCACTTT. Its protein is CASSEDFTGGASPLHF.

The chain recombines TRBV28 with TRBJ2-1; 13 bases line up with TRBD2. The V gene end was trimmed by 4 bases and the J gene end by 1 base; junction bases not matched to a gene: 4. CDR3 length: 17 residues. Germline lookup yields CDR1 MDHEN and CDR2 SYDVKM. DNA of the CDR3: TGTGCCAGCAGTTCGACTAGCGGGGGGCCGTCCTACAATGAGCAGTTCTTC. Protein sequence: CASSSTSGGPSYNEQFF.

V gene TRBV9 combines with J gene TRBJ1-2; D is uncertain. This CDR3 is built from 18 residues. Germline-derived CDR1 and CDR2 are SGDLS and YYNGEE. Trimming removed 3 bases at V and 6 bases at J, with 27 bases between. The CDR3 protein is CASSGPGSSSLEGDGYTF. CDR3 nucleotide sequence: TGTGCCAGCAGCGGTCCCGGTAGTTCGTCGTTGGAAGGAGATGGCTACACCTTC.

The chain carries TRBV6-6 and TRBJ2-1, with 8 bases matching TRBD2. V lost 9 bases and J lost 3; bases outside the gene matches: 4. This CDR3 comprises 13 residues. Germline-derived CDR1 and CDR2 are MNHNY and SVGAGI (reference sequence). CDR3 in amino acids: CASGAGDYNEQFF. Here the CDR3 DNA reads TGTGCCAGTGGAGCGGGGGACTACAATGAGCAGTTCTTC.

The rearrangement joins TRBV25-1 to TRBJ1-4; 8 positions agree with TRBD1. Germline trimming cut 5 bases from V and 7 bases from J; bases unmatched to any gene: 9. CDR3 length: 15 amino acids. Germline CDR1 is MGHDK and CDR2 is SYGVNS. The CDR3 spells CASSQWTGQAEKLFF. Here the CDR3 DNA reads TGTGCCAGCAGTCAGTGGACAGGGCAGGCTGAAAAACTGTTTTTT.

The CDR3 DNA reads TGCAGCGTGGCCGGGACAGGGTCCTACGAGCAGTACTTC. Its protein is CSVAGTGSYEQYF. V is TRBV29-1 and J is TRBJ2-7, with 9 bases identical to TRBD1. Germline CDR1 SQVTM, CDR2 ANQGSEA. J lost 1 base, V lost 6 bases, and 4 bases had no gene match. CDR3 length: 13 residues.

This chain uses TRBV27 with TRBJ1-3, with D tentatively TRBD1 (5 bases). V was clipped by 4 bases and J by 0 bases, with 10 bases between them. The CDR3 has 15 residues. Germline V gene lookup returns CDR1 MNHEY and CDR2 SMNVEV (reference sequence). CDR3 sequence reads: CASSSGLTSGNTIYF. The CDR3 bases are TGTGCCAGCAGTTCGGGACTGACCTCTGGAAACACCATATATTTT.

This clone was observed once. The chain recombines TRBV27 with TRBJ2-7; 8 nucleotides line up with TRBD1. CDR1 and CDR2 from the germline V gene are MNHEY and SMNVEV (reference sequence). The CDR3 covers 15 residues. Trimming cost V 5 bases and J 0 bases; bases outside gene matches: 6. The CDR3 coding sequence is TGTGCCAGCAGTGGGGGACAGGACCTCTCCTACGAGCAGTACTTC. This codes for CASSGGQDLSYEQYF.

This chain connects TRBV15 to TRBJ1-6; the match to TRBD1 covers 7 bases. The CDR3 has 15 residues. With 5 bases clipped from V and 7 bases from J, the junction kept 8 bases outside the gene matches. Germline lookup yields CDR1 LNHNV and CDR2 YYDKDF (reference sequence). The CDR3 region has the DNA TGTGCCACCAGCGCCCGACAGGGAGTCAATTCACCCCTCCACTTT. Its protein is CATSARQGVNSPLHF.